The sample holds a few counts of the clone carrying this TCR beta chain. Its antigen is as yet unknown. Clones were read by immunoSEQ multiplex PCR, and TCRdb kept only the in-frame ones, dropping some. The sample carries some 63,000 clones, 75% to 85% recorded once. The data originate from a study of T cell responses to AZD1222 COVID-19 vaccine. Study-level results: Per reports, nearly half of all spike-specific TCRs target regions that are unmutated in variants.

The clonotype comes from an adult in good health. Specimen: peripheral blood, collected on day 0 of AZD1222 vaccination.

CDR3: CASSSGTGQSPLHF. CDR3 sequence (DNA): TGTGCCAGCAGCTCCGGGACAGGGCAGTCTCCCCTCCACTTT. V usage is TRBV7-9 and J usage is TRBJ1-6; TRBD1 aligns across 9 bases. This CDR3 spans 14 amino acids. CDR1 and CDR2 from the germline V gene are SEHNR and FQNEAQ (reference sequence). The V and J ends lost 4 bases and 13 bases, in that order; junction bases with no gene match: 8.